This T cell receptor beta chain was sequenced for a study of CD8+ T cells in alopecia areata. Study-level information: Tofacitinib lasted 6 to 18 months, then 6 months off drug.

Details on this clone: What it binds is unknown.

In each case, RNA was isolated and then reverse transcribed into cDNA as the sequencing template. Profiling relied on immunoSEQ multiplex PCR, and the TCRdb table lists in-frame clones only, not all of them. This sample has over 95,000 clones; approximately 42% occur once, and the top ten carry approximately 1.5%. Findings and limits, study-wide: Sequences from scalp samples also cover resident alphabeta T cells of normal skin. The study found higher clonality in lesional than normal scalp, especially in alopecia totalis/universalis.

The CDR3 is 15 amino acids. J was trimmed by 0 bases and V by 0 bases; bases with no gene match: 2. CDR1 and CDR2 from the germline V gene are MNHEY and SVGAGI. Material: CD4+ T cells sorted from blood. V gene TRBV6-5 combines with J gene TRBJ2-7; 7 bases align to TRBD1. The clonotype comes from a human donor with alopecia areata. The CDR3 bases are TGTGCCAGCAGTTACTCGACAGGGAGCTCCTACGAGCAGTACTTC. Protein: CASSYSTGSSYEQYF.